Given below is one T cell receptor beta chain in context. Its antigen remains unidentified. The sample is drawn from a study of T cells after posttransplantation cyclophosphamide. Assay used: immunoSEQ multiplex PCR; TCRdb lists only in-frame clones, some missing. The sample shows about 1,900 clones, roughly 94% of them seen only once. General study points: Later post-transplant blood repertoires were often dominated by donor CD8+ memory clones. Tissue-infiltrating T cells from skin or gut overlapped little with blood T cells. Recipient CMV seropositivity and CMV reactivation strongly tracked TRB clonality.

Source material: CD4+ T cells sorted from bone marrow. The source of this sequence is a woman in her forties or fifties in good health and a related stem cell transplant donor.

The DNA of the CDR3 is TGTGCCAGCAGTTTGCCGTCCCAAGGAGGTCAGCCCCAGCATTTT. Amino acids: CASSLPSQGGQPQHF. V and J are TRBV28 and TRBJ1-5; D not certain. The CDR3 runs 15 residues. Trimming left V 3 bases short and J 6 bases short, with 15 bases between. CDR1 MDHEN and CDR2 SYDVKM come from the germline V gene.